What follows are 14 T cell receptor beta chains derived from one specimen sequenced in a study of T cell repertoires in cytomegalovirus infection. TCRdb analysed the reads with MiXCR anew, one entry per CDR3 protein. The profile shows 700,000 to 950,000 distinct CDR3 sequences, 30% to 35% of them singletons. These receptors' antigens are unknown. Sequencing used cultured CD8+ T cells from PBMCs, obtained from culture after CMV antigen stimulation. These receptors were collected from a human donor in good health (CMV status not recorded). Some clones in this sample may be carry-over from other donors' samples.

V gene TRBV4-1 combines with J gene TRBJ2-2; D remains ambiguous. V lost 0 bases and J lost 7, with 15 bases in between. The CDR3 consists of 16 residues. Germline-derived CDR1 and CDR2 are MGHRA and YSYEKL. The DNA of the CDR3 is TGCGCCAGCAGCCAAGAAGTAGGAATGGTACTCGGGGAGCTGTTTTTT. Amino acid sequence: CASSQEVGMVLGELFF.

This clonotype has only a few counts. The J gene is TRBJ2-3, the V gene TRBV11-1, with D uncertain. Deletions cut 3 bases from V and 3 bases from J, with 16 bases between. The CDR3 consists of 16 residues. CDR1 is SGHAT and CDR2 is FQDESV in the germline V gene (reference sequence). CDR3 in DNA: TGTGCCAGCAGCTTCCGGAACAATCCCCCGACAGATACGCAGTATTTT. The encoded protein is CASSFRNNPPTDTQYF.

The chain couples TRBV12-3 or TRBV12-4 to TRBJ1-2, with 9 bases lining up with TRBD1. Trimming took 4 bases from V and 4 from J; bases not matched to a gene: 13. This CDR3 spans 17 amino acids. The CDR3 region has the DNA TGTGCCAGCAGTTCTCCGGGACAGGGACCCTCGAGCTATGGCTACACCTTC. Amino acids: CASSSPGQGPSSYGYTF.

The chain combines TRBV29-1 with TRBJ1-2, with TRBD1 identical over 10 bases. The J segment lost 6 bases and the V segment lost 6 bases, leaving 10 bases of the junction unmatched. CDR1 is SQVTM, CDR2 ANQGSEA, per germline. There are 14 residues in the CDR3. The CDR3 DNA reads as TGCAGCGTGACCGGGACAGGGGCCGGAGATGGCTACACCTTC. This translates into CSVTGTGAGDGYTF.

This clonotype was observed at least ten times. CDR3 bases: TGTGCCAGCAGCTTAAAACGTAGCGGGGGACCCTCCTACGAGCAGTACGTC. Translating gives CASSLKRSGGPSYEQYV. J is TRBJ2-7 and V is TRBV7-8, with 9 bases identical to TRBD2. The CDR3 is 17 amino acids. J gave up 0 bases and V 2 bases, and 8 bases lay outside the gene matches. Germline V gene data show CDR1 as SGHVS and CDR2 as FQNEAQ.

The chain links TRBV11-3 to TRBJ2-2; tentatively, D is TRBD1 (6 bases). This CDR3 has 12 amino acids. Per the germline V gene, CDR1 is SGHNT and CDR2 is YENEEA. V lost 7 bases and J 5 bases, leaving 8 bases between the germline ends. The chain's CDR3 is CASKTGTGELFF. CDR3 nucleotides: TGTGCCAGCAAAACAGGGACCGGGGAGCTGTTTTTT.

The V and J genes are TRBV9 and TRBJ2-3; D remains ambiguous. Trimming removed 1 base at V and 2 bases at J, with 14 bases between. The CDR3 is made up of 16 amino acids. Germline assignment: CDR1 SGDLS and CDR2 YYNGEE. In DNA form, the CDR3 reads TGTGCCAGCAGCGTAACGGCGGTGGGAACCACAGATACGCAGTATTTT. It is translated as CASSVTAVGTTDTQYF. The full variable domain, in which reference TRBV9 and TRBJ2-3 provide the parts outside the CDR3, is DSGVTQTPKHLITATGQRVTLRCSPRSGDLSVYWYQQSLDQGLQFLIQYYNGEERAKGNILERFSAQQFPDLHSELNLSSLELGDSALYFCASSVTAVGTTDTQYFGPGTRLTVL.

About this clonotype: An end of the junction differs from the germline gene, which may be a read error. The genes are TRBV11-2 and TRBJ1-2; D is ambiguous. Germline V gene sequence: CDR1 SGHAT, CDR2 FQNNGV. The CDR3 is made up of 12 amino acids. As DNA, the CDR3 is TGTGCCAGCAACTCTCAGGTCTTTGGCTGCACCTTC. As protein: CASNSQVFGCTF.

The chain carries TRBV4-1 and TRBJ2-1; TRBD1 might be the D (5 bases). Trimming shortened V by 1 base and J by 8 bases, and 9 bases separated the two germline ends. There are 13 residues in the CDR3. The germline V gene encodes CDR1 MGHRA and CDR2 YSYEKL. The CDR3 sequence is CASSQVRRDEQFF. CDR3 nucleotides: TGCGCCAGCAGCCAAGTCCGCAGGGATGAGCAGTTCTTC.

This rearrangement joins TRBV11-3 to TRBJ2-5; TRBD1 matches 11 bases. The V and J ends lost 4 bases and 5 bases, in that order; junction bases with no gene match: 9. This CDR3 contains 16 residues. The germline gives CDR1 SGHNT, CDR2 YENEEA. CDR3 sequence: CASSSWTGGEGETQYF. The CDR3 DNA reads as TGTGCCAGCAGCTCATGGACAGGGGGCGAGGGGGAGACCCAGTACTTC. Based on the CDR3 plus reference TRBV11-3 and TRBJ2-5, the full variable domain is EAGVVQSPRYKIIEKKQPVAFWCNPISGHNTLYWYLQNLGQGPELLIRYENEEAVDDSQLPKDRFSAERLKGVDSTLKIQPAELGDSAVYLCASSSWTGGEGETQYFGPGTRLLVL.

The chain carries TRBV12-3 or TRBV12-4 and TRBJ2-5; no clear D gene. The ends were cut back, 5 bases at V and 5 bases at J, with 9 bases in the middle. The CDR3 extends over 12 amino acids. CDR3 protein: CASSLPPETQYF. The CDR3 region has the DNA TGTGCCAGCAGTCTACCCCCTGAGACCCAGTACTTC.

This clonotype was counted a few times. This rearrangement joins TRBV2 to TRBJ2-5, with D possibly being TRBD1 or TRBD2 (6 bases each). There are 14 residues in the CDR3. From germline, CDR1 is SNHLY and CDR2 FYNNEI. The V and J ends lost 8 bases and 1 base respectively, with 14 bases between them. Here the CDR3 reads CASLGRGPQETQYF. The CDR3 DNA is TGTGCCAGCCTTGGTCGGGGGCCCCAAGAGACCCAGTACTTC.

This clonotype has just a few counts. CDR3 nucleotides: TGTGCCAGCAGCTTTTCAGGGGGCAGTACTGAAGCTTTCTTT. Its translation: CASSFSGGSTEAFF. This chain uses TRBV5-4 with TRBJ1-1; 8 nucleotides align to TRBD1. CDR3 length equals 14 residues. The germline gives CDR1 SGHNT, CDR2 YYREEE (reference sequence). V was pared by 2 bases and J by 5 bases, with 5 bases of the junction left unmatched.

This clonotype was observed once. This chain connects TRBV4-2 to TRBJ1-1, with D possibly TRBD1 on 6 matching bases. CDR1 and CDR2 from the germline V gene are LGHNA and YNFKEQ. V was cut by 1 base and J by 10 bases, with 7 bases left in between. The CDR3 runs 11 residues. In DNA, the CDR3 is TGTGCCAGCAGCCAAGGGACAGTAGCTTTCTTT. Its translation is CASSQGTVAFF.